What follows describes a single T cell receptor beta chain. Germline V gene lookup returns CDR1 MNHEY and CDR2 SVGAGI. The CDR3 contains 12 residues. Trimming left V 6 bases short and J 6 bases short, with 8 bases between. This entry is derived from a study of blood T cell repertoires in COVID-19. Study-level information: The United States, Italy and Spain supplied acute and convalescent COVID-19 samples. The analysed material was cDNA or gDNA that came from T cells, B-cell-depleted T cells, or PBMCs.

In the authors' workflow: Reference gene primer amplification yielded estimated nucleated cell counts. Assay: immunoSEQ multiplex PCR; the TCRdb copy retains only in-frame clones and omits some. From that table come the V and J calls and clone size; the DNA was used to work out D and trimming. The table has about 120,000 clones, around four fifths seen once; the top ten hold approximately 2.1%. The genes are TRBV6-5 and TRBJ1-4; D ambiguous. Sequenced sample: peripheral blood. The TCR sequence derives from a young man with acute or convalescent COVID-19. CDR3 in DNA: TGTGCCAGCAGCGGGATTTATGAAAAACTGTTTTTT. It codes for CASSGIYEKLFF.